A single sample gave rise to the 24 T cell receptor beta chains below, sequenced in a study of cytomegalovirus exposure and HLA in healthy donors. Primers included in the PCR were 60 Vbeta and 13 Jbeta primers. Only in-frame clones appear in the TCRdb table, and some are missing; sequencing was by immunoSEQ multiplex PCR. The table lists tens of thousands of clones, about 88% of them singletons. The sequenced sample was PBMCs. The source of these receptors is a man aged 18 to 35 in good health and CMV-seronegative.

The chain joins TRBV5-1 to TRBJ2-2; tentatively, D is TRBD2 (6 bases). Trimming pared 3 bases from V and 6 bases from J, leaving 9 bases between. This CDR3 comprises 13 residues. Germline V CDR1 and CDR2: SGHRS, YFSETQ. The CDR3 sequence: CASSSGDPGELFF. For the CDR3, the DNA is TGCGCCAGCAGCTCGGGGGACCCCGGGGAGCTGTTTTTT.

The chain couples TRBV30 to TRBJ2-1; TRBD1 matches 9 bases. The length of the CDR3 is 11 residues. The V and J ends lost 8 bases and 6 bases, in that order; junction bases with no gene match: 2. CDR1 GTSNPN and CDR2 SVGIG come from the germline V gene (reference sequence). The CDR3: CAEDRGNEQFF. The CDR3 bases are TGTGCCGAGGACAGGGGCAATGAGCAGTTCTTC.

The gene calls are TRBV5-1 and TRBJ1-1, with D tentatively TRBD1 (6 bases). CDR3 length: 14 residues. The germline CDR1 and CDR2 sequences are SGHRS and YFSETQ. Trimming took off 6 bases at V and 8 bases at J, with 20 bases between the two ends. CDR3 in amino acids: CASIRDTLTEEAFF. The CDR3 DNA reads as TGCGCCAGCATTCGGGACACGTTAACAGAGGAAGCTTTCTTT.

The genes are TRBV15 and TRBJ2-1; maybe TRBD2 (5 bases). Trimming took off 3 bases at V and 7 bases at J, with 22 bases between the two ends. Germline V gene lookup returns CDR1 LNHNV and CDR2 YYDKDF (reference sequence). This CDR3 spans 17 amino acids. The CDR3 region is CATSSPGIAEKENEQFF. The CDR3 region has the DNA TGTGCCACCAGCAGCCCCGGGATAGCAGAGAAGGAAAATGAGCAGTTCTTC.

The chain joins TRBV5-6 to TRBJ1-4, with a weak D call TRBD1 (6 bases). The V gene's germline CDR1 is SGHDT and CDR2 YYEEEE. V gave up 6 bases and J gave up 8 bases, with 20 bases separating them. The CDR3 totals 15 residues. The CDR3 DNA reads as TGTGCCAGCAACCTTGTACAGGGAAGAAGAGAAAAACTGTTTTTT. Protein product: CASNLVQGRREKLFF.

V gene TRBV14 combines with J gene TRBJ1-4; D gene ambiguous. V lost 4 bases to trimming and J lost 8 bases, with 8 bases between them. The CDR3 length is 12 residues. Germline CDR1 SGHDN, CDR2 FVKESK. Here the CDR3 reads CASSLTGEKLFF. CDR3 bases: TGTGCCAGCAGCCTTACCGGGGAAAAACTGTTTTTT. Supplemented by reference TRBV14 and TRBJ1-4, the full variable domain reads EAGVTQFPSHSVIEKGQTVTLRCDPISGHDNLYWYRRVMGKEIKFLLHFVKESKQDESGMPNNRFLAERTGGTYSTLKVQPAELEDSGVYFCASSLTGEKLFFGSGTQLSVL.

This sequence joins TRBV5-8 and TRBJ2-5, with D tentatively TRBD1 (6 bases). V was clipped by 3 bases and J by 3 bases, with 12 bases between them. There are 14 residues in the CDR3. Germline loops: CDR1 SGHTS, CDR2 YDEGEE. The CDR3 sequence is CASSSLGQKETQYF. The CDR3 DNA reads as TGTGCCAGCAGCTCCCTTGGACAGAAAGAGACCCAGTACTTC.

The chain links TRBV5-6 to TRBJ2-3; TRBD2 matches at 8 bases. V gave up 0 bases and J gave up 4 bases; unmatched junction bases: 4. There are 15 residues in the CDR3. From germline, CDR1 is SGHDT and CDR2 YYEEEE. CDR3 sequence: CASSLGSGNADTQYF. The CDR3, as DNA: TGTGCCAGCAGCTTGGGTAGCGGGAACGCAGATACGCAGTATTTT.

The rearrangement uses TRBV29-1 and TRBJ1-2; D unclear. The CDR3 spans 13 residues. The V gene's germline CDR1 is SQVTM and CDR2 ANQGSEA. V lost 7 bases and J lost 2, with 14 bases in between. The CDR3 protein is CSAVQDTNYGYTF. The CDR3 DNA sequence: TGCAGCGCGGTTCAAGACACAAACTATGGCTACACCTTC.

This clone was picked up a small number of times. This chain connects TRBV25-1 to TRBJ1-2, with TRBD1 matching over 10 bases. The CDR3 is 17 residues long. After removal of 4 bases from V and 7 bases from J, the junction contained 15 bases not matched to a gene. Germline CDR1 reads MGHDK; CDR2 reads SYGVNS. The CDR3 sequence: CASSGLGDRGTRGGYTF. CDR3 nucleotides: TGTGCCAGCAGTGGGCTTGGGGACAGGGGAACCCGGGGTGGCTACACCTTC.

The CDR3 region is CASSPLGGGGNTIYF. In DNA, the CDR3 is TGTGCCAGCAGCCCCCTGGGGGGAGGCGGAAACACCATATATTTT. This chain connects TRBV6-5 to TRBJ1-3, with TRBD1 as a possible D gene (5 bases). Trimming pared 6 bases from V and 4 bases from J, leaving 16 bases between. Looked up from germline, CDR1 is MNHEY and CDR2 is SVGAGI. There are 15 residues in the CDR3.

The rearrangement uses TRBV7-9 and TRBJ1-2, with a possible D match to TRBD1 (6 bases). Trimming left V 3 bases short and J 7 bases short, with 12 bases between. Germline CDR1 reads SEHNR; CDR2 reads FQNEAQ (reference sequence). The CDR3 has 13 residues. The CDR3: CASSFPGAGGYTF. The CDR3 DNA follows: TGTGCCAGCAGCTTCCCAGGGGCCGGTGGCTACACCTTC. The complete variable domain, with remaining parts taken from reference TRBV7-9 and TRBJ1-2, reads DTGVSQNPRHKITKRGQNVTFRCDPISEHNRLYWYRQTLGQGPEFLTYFQNEAQLEKSRLLSDRFSAERPKGSFSTLEIQRTEQGDSAMYLCASSFPGAGGYTFGSGTRLTVV.

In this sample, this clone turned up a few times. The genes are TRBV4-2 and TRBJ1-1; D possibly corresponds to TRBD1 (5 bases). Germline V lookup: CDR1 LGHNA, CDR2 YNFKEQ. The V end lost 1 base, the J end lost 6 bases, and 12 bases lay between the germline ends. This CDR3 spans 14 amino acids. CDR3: CASSQVGGWAEAFF. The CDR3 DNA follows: TGTGCCAGCAGCCAAGTGGGGGGTTGGGCTGAAGCTTTCTTT.

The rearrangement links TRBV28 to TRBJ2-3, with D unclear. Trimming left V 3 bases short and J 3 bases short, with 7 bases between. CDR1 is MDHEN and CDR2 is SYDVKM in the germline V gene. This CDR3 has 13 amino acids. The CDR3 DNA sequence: TGTGCCAGCAGTTTCCGAGGAACAGATACGCAGTATTTT. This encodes CASSFRGTDTQYF.

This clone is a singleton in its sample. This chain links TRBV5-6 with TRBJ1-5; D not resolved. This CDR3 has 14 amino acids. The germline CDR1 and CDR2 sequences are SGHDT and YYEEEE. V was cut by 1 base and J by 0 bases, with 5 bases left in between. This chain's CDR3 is CASSLPNSNQPQHF. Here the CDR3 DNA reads TGTGCCAGCAGCTTGCCTAATAGCAATCAGCCCCAGCATTTT.

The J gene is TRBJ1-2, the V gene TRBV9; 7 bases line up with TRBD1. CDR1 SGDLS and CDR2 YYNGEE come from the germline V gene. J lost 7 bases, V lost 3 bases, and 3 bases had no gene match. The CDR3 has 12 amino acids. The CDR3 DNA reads TGTGCCAGCAGCGAGGGGGCAATTGGCTACACCTTC. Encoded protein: CASSEGAIGYTF.

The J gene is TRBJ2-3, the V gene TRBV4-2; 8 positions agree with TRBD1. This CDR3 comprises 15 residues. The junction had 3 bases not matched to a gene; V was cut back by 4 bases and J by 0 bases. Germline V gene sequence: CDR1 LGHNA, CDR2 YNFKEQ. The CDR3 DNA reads TGTGCCAGCAGCCCCTGGACAGGGAGCACAGATACGCAGTATTTT. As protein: CASSPWTGSTDTQYF.

CDR3 residues: CASGRKVTGELFF. The CDR3 nucleotides are TGTGCCAGCGGGCGTAAGGTCACCGGGGAGCTGTTTTTT. The chain couples TRBV6-1 to TRBJ2-2; no definite D call. V was shortened by 8 bases and J by 4 bases, with 11 bases between the two germline ends. In germline, CDR1 is MNHNS, CDR2 SASEGT. This CDR3 comprises 13 residues.

The CDR3 loop is CASRTSNRGITEAFF. As DNA, the CDR3 is TGTGCCAGCCGTACGTCTAATCGAGGGATCACTGAAGCTTTCTTT. The chain uses TRBV2 and TRBJ1-1; D is unresolved. Trimming removed 8 bases at V and 4 bases at J, with 20 bases between. Germline lookup yields CDR1 SNHLY and CDR2 FYNNEI. CDR3 length: 15 amino acids.

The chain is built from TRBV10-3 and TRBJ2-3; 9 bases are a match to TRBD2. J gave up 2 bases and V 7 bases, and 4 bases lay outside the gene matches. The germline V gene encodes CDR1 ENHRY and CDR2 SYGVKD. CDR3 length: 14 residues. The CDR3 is CAIKREAHTDTQYF. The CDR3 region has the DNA TGTGCCATCAAGCGGGAGGCGCACACAGATACGCAGTATTTT.

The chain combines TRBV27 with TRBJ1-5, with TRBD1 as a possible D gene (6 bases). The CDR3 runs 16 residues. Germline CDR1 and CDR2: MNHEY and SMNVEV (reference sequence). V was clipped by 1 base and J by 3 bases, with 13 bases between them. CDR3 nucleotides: TGTGCCAGCAGTTTATGGGGCAGGGGATTCAATCAGCCCCAGCATTTT. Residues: CASSLWGRGFNQPQHF.

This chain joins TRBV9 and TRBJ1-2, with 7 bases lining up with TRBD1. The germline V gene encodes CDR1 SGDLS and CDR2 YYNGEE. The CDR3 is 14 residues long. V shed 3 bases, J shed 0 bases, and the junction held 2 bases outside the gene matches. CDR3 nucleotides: TGTGCCAGCAGCGGGGGGACAGCTAACTATGGCTACACCTTC. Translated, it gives CASSGGTANYGYTF. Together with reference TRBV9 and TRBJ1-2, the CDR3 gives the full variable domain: DSGVTQTPKHLITATGQRVTLRCSPRSGDLSVYWYQQSLDQGLQFLIQYYNGEERAKGNILERFSAQQFPDLHSELNLSSLELGDSALYFCASSGGTANYGYTFGSGTRLTVV.

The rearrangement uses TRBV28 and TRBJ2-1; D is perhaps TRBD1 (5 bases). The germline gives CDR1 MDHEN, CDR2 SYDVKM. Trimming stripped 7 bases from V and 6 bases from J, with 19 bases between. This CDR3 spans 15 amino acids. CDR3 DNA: TGTGCCAGCAAGGCCTCTTGGGGCCTTGGCAATGAGCAGTTCTTC. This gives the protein CASKASWGLGNEQFF.

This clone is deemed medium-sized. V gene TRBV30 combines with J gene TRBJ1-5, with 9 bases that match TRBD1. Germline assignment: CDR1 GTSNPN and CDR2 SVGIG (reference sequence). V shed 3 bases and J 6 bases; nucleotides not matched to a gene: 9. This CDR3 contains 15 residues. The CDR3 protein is CAWRAGQGKGQPQHF. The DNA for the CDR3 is TGTGCCTGGAGAGCGGGACAGGGAAAAGGTCAGCCCCAGCATTTT.